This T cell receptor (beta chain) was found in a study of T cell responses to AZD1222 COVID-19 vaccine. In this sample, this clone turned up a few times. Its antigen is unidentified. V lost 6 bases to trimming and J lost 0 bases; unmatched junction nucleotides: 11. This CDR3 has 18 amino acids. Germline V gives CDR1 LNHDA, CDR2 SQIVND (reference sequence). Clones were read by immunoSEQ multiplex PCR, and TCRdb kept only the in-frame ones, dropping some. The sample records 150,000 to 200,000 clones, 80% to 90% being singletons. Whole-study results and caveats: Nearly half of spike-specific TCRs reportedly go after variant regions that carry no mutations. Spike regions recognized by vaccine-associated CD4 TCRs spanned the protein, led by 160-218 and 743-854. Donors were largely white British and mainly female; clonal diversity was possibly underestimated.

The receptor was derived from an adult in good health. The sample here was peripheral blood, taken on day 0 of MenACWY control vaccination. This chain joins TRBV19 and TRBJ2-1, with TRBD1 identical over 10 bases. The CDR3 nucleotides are TGTGCCAGTAGACGGGACAGGGGAGGCCCTGGCTCCTACAATGAGCAGTTCTTC. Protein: CASRRDRGGPGSYNEQFF. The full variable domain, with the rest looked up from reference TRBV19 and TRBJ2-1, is DGGITQSPKYLFRKEGQNVTLSCEQNLNHDAMYWYRQDPGQGLRLIYYSQIVNDFQKGDIAEGYSVSREKKESFPLTVTSAQKNPTAFYLCASRRDRGGPGSYNEQFFGPGTRLTVL.